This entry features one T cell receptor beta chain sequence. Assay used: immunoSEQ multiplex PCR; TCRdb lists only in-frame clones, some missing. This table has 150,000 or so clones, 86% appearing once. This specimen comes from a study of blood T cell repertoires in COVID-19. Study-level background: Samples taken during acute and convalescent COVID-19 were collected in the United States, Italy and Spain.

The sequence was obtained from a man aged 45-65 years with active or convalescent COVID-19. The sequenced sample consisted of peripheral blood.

The CDR3, as DNA: TGCGCCAGCAGCCAAGTACAGCTCCTTGAAGCTTTCTTT. Protein: CASSQVQLLEAFF. The rearrangement uses TRBV4-1 and TRBJ1-1; D unclear. Trimming stripped 1 base from V and 7 bases from J, with 10 bases between. The CDR3 has 13 residues. Germline V CDR1 and CDR2: MGHRA, YSYEKL.